This TCR beta chain was retrieved from a study of beta chain features in type 1 diabetes. The isolated RNA, all of it, was reverse transcribed, so expressed TCRB transcripts were what got sequenced. TCRdb's copy holds only in-frame clones and misses some; the assay was immunoSEQ multiplex PCR. This table has about 350,000 clones, about 20% appearing once. Germline CDR1 is SNHLY and CDR2 is FYNNEI. This CDR3 comprises 16 residues. Germline trimming cut 7 bases from V and 2 bases from J; bases unmatched to any gene: 5. This TCR was sampled from a young woman in good health. The sequencing input was naive CD4+ T cells from blood. The V gene is TRBV2, the J gene TRBJ2-7; TRBD2 agrees at 16 bases. For the CDR3, the DNA is TGTGCCAGCAAGGGACTAGCGGGGGGGCCACCCTACGAGCAGTACTTC. As protein: CASKGLAGGPPYEQYF.